Shown below are 3 T cell receptor beta chains from a single sample sequenced in a study of shared clonotypes between healthy human individuals. Data came from immunoSEQ multiplex PCR; TCRdb stores just in-frame clones and leaves some out. In the table there are some 2 million clones, about 95% of which are singletons. CD45RO-negative CD8 cells positively selected for CCR7 made up the naive population, which excluded terminally differentiated effector memory CD45RA+ cells. Source material: naive CD8+ T cells sorted from blood. These receptor sequences come from a man younger than 35 in good health.

Concerning this clone itself: A junction end diverges from the germline sequence, so it may reflect a read error. This specimen includes other DNA sequences encoding the same CDR3. The chain combines TRBV5-4 with TRBJ2-7, with TRBD1 as a possible D gene (6 bases). Germline V CDR1 and CDR2: SGHNT, YYREEE (reference sequence). This CDR3 comprises 12 residues. The CDR3 nucleotides read TGCGCCAGCAGCCAAGACAGGTACGAGCAGTACTTC. It codes for CASSQDRYEQYF.

The V gene is TRBV10-1, the J gene TRBJ2-1, with 9 bases aligning to TRBD1. This CDR3 is built from 15 residues. CDR1 and CDR2 (germline): WNHNN, SYGVQD (reference sequence). The ends lost 0 bases at V and 6 bases at J; junction bases unmatched: 3. CDR3 protein: CASSESGQGGNEQFF. Written as DNA, the CDR3 is TGCGCCAGCAGTGAGTCGGGACAGGGCGGCAATGAGCAGTTCTTC.

The chain uses TRBV27 and TRBJ1-1; D gene ambiguous. The CDR3 sequence is 16 residues long. The germline V and J ends were trimmed by 3 bases and 3 bases, with 17 bases remaining between them. Germline-derived CDR1 and CDR2 are MNHEY and SMNVEV (reference sequence). For the CDR3, the DNA is TGTGCCAGCAGTTTGGTGAGGTATCGACAAGACACTGAAGCTTTCTTT. It specifies CASSLVRYRQDTEAFF.